What follows is one TCR beta chain and its context. Its specific antigen is unknown. No much larger clone exists at a distance of one base, and base qualities are not known. What this sample's time point label stands for: baseline before first vaccination. Vaccinee samples were obtained from the UK trials COV001 and COV002, which included a single-blind randomized controlled phase 2/3 trial of AZD1222 (ChAdOx1 nCoV-19) in healthy adults. For TCRbeta chain sequencing, PBMC samples were collected from trial participants at day 0 and at day 28 after the second dose. At the junction V is shortened by 4 bases and J by 3 bases; bases outside the gene matches: 6. From cysteine to phenylalanine, the CDR3 is 15 amino acids long. The sequence is cut down to CDR3 DNA, 45 bases in frame from base 1. CDR1 and CDR2, looked up from the germline V gene, are LGHNA and YNFKEQ. The CDR3 regions of human TCRbeta chains were analyzed by immunosequencing. As for the original processing: Repertoire TCRs were checked for matches against a reference library of SARS-CoV-2-specific TCRs that had been generated using the MIRA antigen-specificity platform. Breadth was defined as the fraction of unique TCRs that were SARS-CoV-2-associated, and depth was defined as the fraction of total T cells that were SARS-CoV-2-associated. Using the MIRA data, each spike-specific TCR was assigned both to the spike region to which the TCR was reactive and to a CD4 or CD8 class. Log10-transformed breadth and depth values were compared by one-way ANOVA with Sidak's multiple comparisons tests. Imported from immuneACCESS, the table was reduced by TCRdb to in-frame sequences with V and J called. These copies leave out some clones; in studies compared against another copy, an unresolved V gene accounts for under half, and the cause of the remainder is not known. The DNA gave D and trimming, while V, J and clone size come from that table. The sample table lists tens of thousands of clones, 75% to 90% of them with a count of one. Of the sample, around 2% falls within the top ten clones.

The sample originates from a study of T cell responses to AZD1222 COVID-19 vaccine (dated by TCRdb to 2020 to 2023). Some background on the complete study: AZD1222 recipients with second doses at about 4 weeks or about 12 weeks were pooled, because spike-specific TCR depth and breadth did not differ between schedules. A total of more than 230 trial participants underwent TCR sequencing, of whom about 210 had received two doses of AZD1222 and about 25 had received two doses of the MenACWY control vaccine. Enrollment into the trials was organized by age into subgroups of 18-55, 56-69 and 70-plus years, and those subgroups contained 148, 28 and 57 TCR-sequenced participants, respectively. Beyond this particular receptor, the publication reports: The whole spike protein was spanned by vaccine-associated CD4 TCRs, and dominant responses were seen in regions 160-218 and 743-854. In the small 56-69-year group, the increase in depth fell short of significance, most likely because of low power. After two AZD1222 doses, spike-specific TCR breadth and depth were significantly higher than at day 0 and than in MenACWY recipients. Conclusions about previously exposed vaccinees were limited because only six AZD1222 recipients were SARS-CoV-2 seropositive at baseline. Nearly half of unique spike-specific TCRs reportedly recognized epitopes outside regions mutated in the B.1.351 and B.1.1.7 variants. Participants were mostly white British and included more females than males, and it was suggested by the authors that clonal diversity may have been underestimated. No day 14 peak-response samples were available, so repertoires were characterized only after the peak T cell response.

This clonotype was obtained from an adult in good health. The source material was peripheral blood, sampled on day 0 of AZD1222 vaccination. The sequence is built from TRBV4-2 and TRBJ2-1; TRBD2 agrees with 7 junctional bases. The CDR3 loop reads CASSRGLEDYNEQFF. Here is the DNA: TGTGCCAGCAGCCGAGGACTAGAAGACTACAATGAGCAGTTCTTC.